The clone carrying this T cell receptor (beta chain) was recorded many times. The target antigen is unknown. This sample stems from a study of T-cell memory formation after mild COVID-19. The overall study: TCR clusters showed largely donor specificity. General study results and limits: The finding that pre-infection memory included some responding clones suggested that cross-reactive memory joined. What remained unconfirmed was the SARS-CoV-2 specificity of second-wave clones peaking on day 37. CD4/CD8 balance characterized clones contracting day 15 to 85, and CD4+ skew characterized later expanders.

The germline gives CDR1 KGHDR, CDR2 SFDVKD. Unmatched junction bases numbered 2, after V lost 2 bases and J lost 3 bases. The CDR3 loop spans 15 amino acids. TCRdb processed the 5' RACE reads anew with MiXCR; each CDR3 protein has one entry. The data show 550,000 to 600,000 distinct CDR3 sequences, about a fifth seen once. This clonotype was obtained from an adult woman who had mild COVID-19 (a few samples of this study predate the infection). Cell type and time point are not known. Sequenced input: PBMCs or a T cell subset sorted from them (not recorded which). The genes are TRBV24-1 and TRBJ2-5, with 10 bases identical to TRBD1. The DNA of the CDR3 is TGTGCCACCAGTGATTGGACAGGGGGAAAAGAGACCCAGTACTTC. It yields the protein CATSDWTGGKETQYF.